This TCR beta chain was obtained from a study of response to subunit inactivated influenza vaccine. General observations from the study: Researchers suggested that each seasonal influenza vaccination recruits few new T cells.

Turning to this clonotype: The antigen is not known.

TCRdb ran MiXCR on the RT-PCR reads and lists one entry per CDR3 protein. The table shows a few hundred thousand distinct CDR3 sequences, with around a fifth occurring only once. The sequence derives from a man in his fifties or sixties who received an inactivated influenza vaccine. The sequences come from PBMCs from blood, collected less than 22 months after vaccination.

Written as DNA, the CDR3 is TGTGCCAGCCGCGACCCCTTGGAAAAACTGTTTTTT. Protein: CASRDPLEKLFF. The rearrangement links TRBV28 to TRBJ1-4; D remains unclear. Germline CDR1 MDHEN, CDR2 SYDVKM. V gave up 8 bases and J gave up 8 bases, with 12 bases separating them. The CDR3 is 12 residues long. The whole variable domain, remainder taken from reference TRBV28 and TRBJ1-4, is DVKVTQSSRYLVKRTGEKVFLECVQDMDHENMFWYRQDPGLGLRLIYFSYDVKMKEKGDIPEGYSVSREKKERFSLILESASTNQTSMYLCASRDPLEKLFFGSGTQLSVL.